This paragraph covers one TCR beta chain sequence. Its specific antigen is unknown. Qualities for individual bases were not recorded, and no much larger clone is one base off. Amplification of TCR beta CDR3 regions was carried out from RNA transcripts. For the first round of RT-PCR on the TCR CDR3, the HTBI primer set was used together with the Qiagen OneStep RT-PCR kit. Libraries were constructed in a second round of multiplex PCR, after which size selection and purification were performed. Libraries were sequenced paired-end with 100 bp reads on an Illumina HiSeq2000. Regarding the original processing steps: SOAPnuke was used to process the raw data, removing reads that contained adapters or uncalled bases, had a mean Phred below 15, or lacked an exact match to the constant primer or identifier. High-quality paired reads were merged with COPE v1.2.5, and unique nucleotide sequences were defined as clonotypes. MiTCR v1.1 was used to align the clonotypes against IMGT TRBV, TRBD and TRBJ reference segments. The analysis was restricted to V-J combinations with a frequency above 0.0001, which together covered 99% to 99.2% of the repertoires. The TCS score was defined as the ratio of F50 (clonal expansion) to E x V (chaos), calculated using BLOSUM62-based TCRdist between CDR3 peptides within each V-J. Welch's t-statistics and random forest reduced around 520 V-J features to roughly 13, which were used in a naive Bayes classifier (R e1071). TCRdb reanalyzed the raw reads on its own, using fastp at Q25 for trimming and MiXCR for clone calling, and kept in-frame beta chains. Each entry is one CDR3 protein sequence, shown with its most common DNA and genes. The V and J calls and clone size come from TCRdb's table, not from the authors' own analysis. This sample has about 510,000 distinct CDR3 sequences in its table, and about 15% of those were observed once. Clones ranked in the top ten supply about 15% of the sample.

A patient counted as having stable Graves' hyperthyroidism if no progression to ophthalmopathy occurred over 18 months of follow-up. Hyperthyroidism patients were aged 18 to 65 years and newly diagnosed, with disease duration of less than 2 months. Exclusion was applied to patients with uncontrolled infections, other autoimmune diseases, pregnancy or lactation. Diagnoses relied on clinical symptoms, serum thyroxine and TRAb, thyroid ultrasound and orbital computed tomography. PBMCs were isolated from more than 9 ml of fresh peripheral blood by Ficoll-Paque density gradient centrifugation. Trizol reagent was used to extract total RNA, and RNA quality was then checked on an Agilent 2100 Bioanalyzer. CDR1 and CDR2, per the germline V gene, are SGHAT and FQNNGV. From its cysteine to its phenylalanine, the CDR3 spans 12 amino acids. Solely the CDR3 DNA is kept, with 36 bases framed from the first base. The germline ends are 14 bases apart after V is trimmed by 5 bases and J by 12 bases.

The data were obtained in a study of T cells in Graves' hyperthyroidism and ophthalmopathy (dated by TCRdb to about 2019). With regard to the full study: Peripheral blood samples were taken at the time of initial diagnosis, prior to any treatment. TCR V-J signatures able to tell the groups apart were searched for in a discovery cohort of some 100 patients, of whom over 40 had Graves' ophthalmopathy and roughly 58 had stable Graves' hyperthyroidism. An independent validation cohort of under 20 hyperthyroidism patients and approximately 15 patients who later progressed to ophthalmopathy tested prospective prediction of ophthalmopathy. The roughly 100 discovery patients were randomly divided into training and test sets at a 7:3 ratio. In addition, the study compared T-cell repertoires in thyroid tissue and in blood from about 6 Graves' hyperthyroidism patients. After blood sampling, hyperthyroidism patients were treated with methimazole at a starting dose of 30 mg daily, and ophthalmopathy patients were treated with high-dose intravenous methylprednisolone. According to the paper, TCR Vbeta CDR3 sequencing was carried out on 120 to 150 peripheral blood samples, which came from 40 to 45 ophthalmopathy, around 74 hyperthyroidism and some 17 progressor patients.

Here is what the overall study found, with its caveats: In validation, the model predicted progression to ophthalmopathy a median of approximately 6.6 months before onset, with approximately 70% sensitivity and roughly 79% specificity. Most expanded thyroid clonotypes (frequency above 0.001) were also detected in blood, a finding suggesting that blood repertoires may reflect thyroid immune responses. No statistical method was used to fix the sample size in advance, and group allocation was not hidden from the investigators. Ophthalmopathy was separated from stable hyperthyroidism by a 13 V-J signature model, with over 85% sensitivity and 81% to 82% specificity obtained in cross-validation and 80%/75% obtained in testing.

This clonotype originated in a woman between 35 and 50 years old with Graves' hyperthyroidism. The material sequenced was blood. The chain employs TRBV11-2 and TRBJ2-1; confidence is insufficient to name the D gene. The bases are TGTGCCAGCAGCCTCCCTCCCGATGGGCAGTTCTTC. Its amino acids are CASSLPPDGQFF.